This TCR beta chain is drawn from a study of cytomegalovirus exposure and HLA in healthy donors. For the study at large: A prior analysis found about 120 million unique TCR beta sequences from around 190 million T cells. Study-wide results and caveats: Data from an earlier analysis indicated that most TCR beta V segments were productive either about 87% or about 30% of the time.

The donors, nominally healthy at sampling, likely had unrecorded immune exposures. Concerning this clone: The antigen is undetermined.

With 60 Vbeta and 13 Jbeta primers, the PCR was carried out. The repertoire was sequenced with immunoSEQ multiplex PCR; TCRdb's copy has only in-frame clones and lacks some. The profile shows 150,000 to 180,000 clones, 60% to 85% of them singletons. Sequenced: PBMCs. This sequence was found in a woman aged 40 to 49 in good health and CMV-seronegative.

CDR3 sequence: CASSQTGTFYNEQFF. CDR3 bases: TGTGCCAGCAGCCAAACTGGGACTTTCTACAATGAGCAGTTCTTC. This chain uses TRBV11-2 with TRBJ2-1, with a possible D match to TRBD2 (6 bases). Looked up from germline, CDR1 is SGHAT and CDR2 is FQNNGV. The V end was cut by 5 bases, the J end by 3 bases, with 14 bases between. This CDR3 is built from 15 residues.